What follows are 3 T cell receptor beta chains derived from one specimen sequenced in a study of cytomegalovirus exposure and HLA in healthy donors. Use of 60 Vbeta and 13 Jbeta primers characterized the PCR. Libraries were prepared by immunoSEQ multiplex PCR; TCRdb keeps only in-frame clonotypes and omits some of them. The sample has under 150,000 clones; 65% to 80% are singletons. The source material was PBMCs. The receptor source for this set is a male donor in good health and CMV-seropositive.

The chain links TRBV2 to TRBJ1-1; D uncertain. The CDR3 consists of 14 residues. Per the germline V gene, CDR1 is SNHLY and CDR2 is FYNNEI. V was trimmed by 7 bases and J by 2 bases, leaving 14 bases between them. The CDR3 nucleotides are TGTGCCAGCAAGGTGTCCAGGTCCAACACTGAAGCTTTCTTT. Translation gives CASKVSRSNTEAFF.

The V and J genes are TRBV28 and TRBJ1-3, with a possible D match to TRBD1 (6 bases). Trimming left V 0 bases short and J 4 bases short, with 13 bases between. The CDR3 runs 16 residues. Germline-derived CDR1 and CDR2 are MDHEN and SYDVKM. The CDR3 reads CASSLWAGARGNTIYF. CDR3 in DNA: TGTGCCAGCAGTTTATGGGCGGGGGCACGGGGAAACACCATATATTTT.

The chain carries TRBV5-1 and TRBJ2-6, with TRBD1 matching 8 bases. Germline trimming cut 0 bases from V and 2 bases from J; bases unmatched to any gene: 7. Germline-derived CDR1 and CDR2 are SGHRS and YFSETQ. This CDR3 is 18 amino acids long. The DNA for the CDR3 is TGCGCCAGCAGCTTGGTAGTCCAGGGGGCGACTGGGGCCAACGTCCTGACTTTC. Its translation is CASSLVVQGATGANVLTF.